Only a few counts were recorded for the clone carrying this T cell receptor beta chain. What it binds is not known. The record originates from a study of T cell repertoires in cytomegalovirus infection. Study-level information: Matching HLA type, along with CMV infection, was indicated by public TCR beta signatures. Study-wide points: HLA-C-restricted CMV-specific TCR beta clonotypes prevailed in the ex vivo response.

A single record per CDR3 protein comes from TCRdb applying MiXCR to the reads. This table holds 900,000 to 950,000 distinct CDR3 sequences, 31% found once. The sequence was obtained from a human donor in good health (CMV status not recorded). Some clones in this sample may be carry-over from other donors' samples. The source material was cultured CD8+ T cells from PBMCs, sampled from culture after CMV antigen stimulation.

The CDR3 DNA reads as TGTGCCAGCAGCTTAAAGGAGGGCAGGGCGGATGGCTACACCTTC. Protein sequence: CASSLKEGRADGYTF. The chain uses TRBV7-3 and TRBJ1-2, with D perhaps TRBD1 (5 bases). Germline CDR1 is SGHTA and CDR2 is FQGTGA. Trimming removed 1 base at V and 6 bases at J, with 15 bases between. CDR3 length equals 15 residues.